This TCR beta chain is drawn from a study of cytomegalovirus exposure and HLA in healthy donors. This CDR3 is 13 amino acids long. Germline CDR1 reads WSHSY; CDR2 reads SAAADI. Between the trimmed V and J ends, which lost 3 bases and 4 bases, there was a span of 9 bases. A multiplex PCR was run with 60 Vbeta primers and 13 Jbeta primers. Only in-frame clones appear in the TCRdb table, and some are missing; sequencing was by immunoSEQ multiplex PCR. The sample lists under 250,000 clones, 85% occurring once. The receptor was isolated from a girl aged 2-10 years in good health and CMV-seronegative. Specimen: PBMCs. The gene calls are TRBV10-2 and TRBJ1-1; D gene unclear. Here the CDR3 DNA reads TGCGCCAGCAGTGACGGGGTCGGCACTGAAGCTTTCTTT. Translation: CASSDGVGTEAFF.